This T cell receptor (beta chain) was captured in a study of OX40 agonist ivuxolimab in advanced cancers. Study-wide background: Hepatocellular carcinoma, melanoma, renal cell or head and neck cancer occurred in dose-escalation patients.

Germline trimming cut 1 base from V and 2 bases from J; bases unmatched to any gene: 6. The CDR3 has 16 residues. Looked up from germline, CDR1 is SGHDT and CDR2 is YYEEEE. Concerning this clone: No antigen is known for it.

The assay was immunoSEQ multiplex PCR, and TCRdb's table has in-frame clones only and misses some. The sample carries tens of thousands of clones, about 90% recorded once. Study findings and constraints: Not determined was the antigen specificity of the expanded peripheral T cells.

The receptor was isolated from an adult with an advanced solid tumor such as melanoma, head and neck, liver or kidney cancer. The material was CD4+ or CD8+ T cells sorted from blood, obtained in a trial of the OX40 agonist ivuxolimab. This chain links TRBV5-6 with TRBJ2-1; 7 nucleotides line up with TRBD2. The CDR3 reads CASSLILAEAYNEQFF. CDR3 coding DNA: TGTGCCAGCAGCTTGATTCTAGCGGAGGCCTACAATGAGCAGTTCTTC. Supplemented by reference TRBV5-6 and TRBJ2-1, the full variable domain reads DAGVTQSPTHLIKTRGQQVTLRCSPKSGHDTVSWYQQALGQGPQFIFQYYEEEERQRGNFPDRFSGHQFPNYSSELNVNALLLGDSALYLCASSLILAEAYNEQFFGPGTRLTVL.